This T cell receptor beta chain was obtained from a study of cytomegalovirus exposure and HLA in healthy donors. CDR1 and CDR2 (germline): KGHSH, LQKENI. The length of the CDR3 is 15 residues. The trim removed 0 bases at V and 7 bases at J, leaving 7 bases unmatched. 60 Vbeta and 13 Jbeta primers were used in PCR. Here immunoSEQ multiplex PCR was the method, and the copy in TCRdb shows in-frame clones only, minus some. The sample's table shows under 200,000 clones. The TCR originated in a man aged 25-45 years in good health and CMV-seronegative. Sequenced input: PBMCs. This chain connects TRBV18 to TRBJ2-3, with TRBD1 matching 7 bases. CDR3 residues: CASSPPNEGAYTQYF. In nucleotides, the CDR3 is TGTGCCAGCTCACCACCGAACGAGGGGGCTTATACGCAGTATTTT.